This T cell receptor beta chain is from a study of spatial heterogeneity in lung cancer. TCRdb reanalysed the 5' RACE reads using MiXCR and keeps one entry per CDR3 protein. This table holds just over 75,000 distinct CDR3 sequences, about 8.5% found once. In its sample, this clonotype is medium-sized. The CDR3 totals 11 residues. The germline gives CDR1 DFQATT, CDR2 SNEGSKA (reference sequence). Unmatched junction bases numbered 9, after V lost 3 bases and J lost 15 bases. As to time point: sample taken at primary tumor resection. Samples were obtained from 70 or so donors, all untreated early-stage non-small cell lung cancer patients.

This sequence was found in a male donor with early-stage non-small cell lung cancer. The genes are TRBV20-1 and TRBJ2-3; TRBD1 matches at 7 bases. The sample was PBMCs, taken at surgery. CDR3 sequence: CSASRYRDSYF. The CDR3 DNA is TGCAGTGCTAGCAGATATCGGGACAGCTATTTT.